Listed below are T cell receptor beta chains from one sample, sequenced in a study of control samples from healthy donors and cancer patients. TCRdb's table, derived via immunoSEQ multiplex PCR, lists solely in-frame clones and lacks some. The sample yields about 160,000 clones, around 94% seen once. Sequencing used PBMCs. The receptors originated from a man between 60 and 75 years old with colorectal cancer. CDR3s include the opening cysteine and the closing phenylalanine or tryptophan. The D gene is left open where the match is weak. Only some rows state a clone size, as once, few, many or a class for expanded clones.

j_gene | d_gene | abundance | v_gene | CDR3aa | CDR3nt
TRBJ1-4 | . | . | TRBV6-5 | CASSYLAGGEKLFF | TGTGCCAGCAGTTACTTAGCAGGAGGGGAAAAACTGTTTTTT
TRBJ2-2 | TRBD2 | . | TRBV5-1 | CASSFGLAGGLNTGELFF | TGCGCCAGCAGCTTCGGACTAGCGGGGGGTCTGAACACCGGGGAGCTGTTTTTT
TRBJ2-5 | TRBD1 | . | TRBV2 | CASTGMDRKETQYF | TGTGCCAGCACCGGAATGGACAGGAAAGAGACCCAGTACTTC
TRBJ2-1 | . | . | TRBV24-1 | CATSDDGYTSYNEQFF | TGTGCCACCAGTGATGACGGATACACCTCCTACAATGAGCAGTTCTTC
TRBJ2-2 | TRBD1 | . | TRBV11-3 | CASSRDRETGELFF | TGTGCCAGCAGCCGGGACAGGGAGACCGGGGAGCTGTTTTTT
TRBJ2-5 | . | . | TRBV7-9 | CASSLARGFQETQYF | TGTGCCAGCAGCTTAGCACGCGGGTTCCAAGAGACCCAGTACTTC
TRBJ2-2 | TRBD1 | many | TRBV7-9 | CASSSPPGTGRSTGELFF | TGTGCCAGCAGCTCCCCCCCCGGGACAGGGAGGAGTACCGGGGAGCTGTTTTTT
TRBJ1-1 | . | . | TRBV18 | CASSPYPENTEAFF | TGTGCCAGCTCACCATATCCGGAGAACACTGAAGCTTTCTTT
TRBJ2-1 | TRBD2 | . | TRBV5-4 | CASSLEGSGAYNEQFF | TGTGCCAGCAGCTTGGAGGGTAGCGGGGCCTACAATGAGCAGTTCTTC
TRBJ2-7 | TRBD2 | . | TRBV7-9 | CASSPGVAGAAYEQYF | TGTGCCAGCAGCCCTGGGGTAGCGGGGGCCGCCTACGAGCAGTACTTC
TRBJ2-1 | . | . | TRBV30 | CAWSGRSGYNEQFF | TGTGCCTGGAGTGGGAGGAGCGGCTACAATGAGCAGTTCTTC
TRBJ2-3 | . | . | TRBV10-1 | CASSGTGTLSTDTQYF | TGCGCCAGCAGTGGCACCGGGACTCTGAGCACAGATACGCAGTATTTT
TRBJ1-6 | TRBD1 | . | TRBV5-8 | CASSWGQISSPLHF | TGTGCCAGCAGCTGGGGACAGATATCTTCACCCCTCCACTTT
TRBJ1-1 | TRBD1 | . | TRBV2 | CASMVDRGITEAFF | TGTGCCAGCATGGTCGACAGGGGCATCACTGAAGCTTTCTTT
TRBJ1-2 | TRBD1 | . | TRBV11-2 | CASSPLEGGQGQANYGYTF | TGTGCCAGCAGCCCCCTAGAAGGGGGACAGGGCCAAGCTAACTATGGCTACACCTTC
TRBJ2-7 | . | . | TRBV27 | CASSLSYAGGYEQYF | TGTGCCAGCAGTTTATCATATGCAGGAGGCTACGAGCAGTACTTC
TRBJ2-4 | . | . | TRBV19 | CASSGGAKNIQYF | TGTGCCAGTAGCGGGGGAGCCAAAAACATTCAGTACTTC
TRBJ1-6 | . | . | TRBV28 | CASRGQYNSPLHF | TGTGCCAGCAGAGGACAGTATAATTCACCCCTCCACTTT
TRBJ2-5 | TRBD2 | . | TRBV7-2 | CASSFSGGGGTQYF | TGTGCCAGCAGCTTTAGCGGGGGGGGCGGGACCCAGTACTTC
TRBJ2-5 | TRBD2 | . | TRBV6-1 | CASSDILAVETQYF | TGTGCCAGCAGTGATATACTAGCGGTAGAGACCCAGTACTTC
TRBJ2-3 | TRBD1 | . | TRBV24-1 | CATSDNPGQDSTDTQYF | TGTGCCACCAGTGACAATCCCGGACAGGACAGCACAGATACGCAGTATTTT
TRBJ2-1 | TRBD2 | once | TRBV3-1/TRBV3-2 | CASSQGGIAGENEQFF | TGTGCCAGCAGCCAAGGGGGGATAGCGGGGGAGAATGAGCAGTTCTTC
TRBJ2-7 | . | . | TRBV18 | CASSPGQTYEQYF | TGTGCCAGCTCACCAGGACAGACCTACGAGCAGTACTTC
TRBJ1-2 | . | . | TRBV29-1 | CSVEDGGLHYGYTF | TGCAGCGTTGAAGATGGGGGGCTCCACTATGGCTACACCTTC
TRBJ2-6 | TRBD1 | . | TRBV27 | CASSGFPTGQGFSGANVLTF | TGTGCCAGCAGTGGTTTCCCCACGGGACAGGGATTCTCTGGGGCCAACGTCCTGACTTTC
TRBJ2-5 | TRBD2 | . | TRBV29-1 | CSVGGPAGVETQYF | TGCAGCGTTGGCGGTCCAGCGGGGGTAGAGACCCAGTACTTC
TRBJ1-3 | TRBD1 | . | TRBV3-1/TRBV3-2 | CASSLQDRAGNTIYF | TGTGCCAGCAGCCTCCAGGACAGGGCTGGAAACACCATATATTTT
TRBJ2-5 | . | . | TRBV18 | CASSPTPGETQYF | TGTGCCAGCTCGCCCACTCCAGGGGAGACCCAGTACTTC
TRBJ1-2 | . | . | TRBV2 | CASSEGRTNYGYTF | TGTGCCAGCAGTGAAGGCAGGACTAACTATGGCTACACCTTC
TRBJ2-2 | . | . | TRBV5-1 | CASSFQGGAGELFF | TGCGCCAGCAGCTTCCAGGGAGGTGCCGGGGAGCTGTTTTTT
TRBJ2-5 | . | once | TRBV7-9 | CASSLGQAETQYF | TGTGCCAGCAGCTTAGGACAGGCGGAGACCCAGTACTTC
TRBJ1-4 | . | once | TRBV27 | CASSTRGAQEKLFF | TGTGCCAGCAGTACCCGGGGGGCGCAGGAAAAACTGTTTTTT
TRBJ2-3 | TRBD2 | . | TRBV7-2 | CASSLALRGGAADTQYF | TGTGCCAGCAGCTTAGCGCTCCGCGGGGGGGCAGCAGATACGCAGTATTTT
TRBJ2-1 | . | . | TRBV24-1 | CATSDLRGNEQFF | TGTGCCACCAGTGATTTGAGGGGGAATGAGCAGTTCTTC
TRBJ1-5 | . | . | TRBV6-1 | CASSEWRGDQPQHF | TGTGCCAGCAGTGAGTGGCGGGGGGATCAGCCCCAGCATTTT
TRBJ1-2 | . | . | TRBV7-8 | CASSLTGTSGYTF | TGTGCCAGCAGCTTGACCGGGACGTCTGGCTACACCTTC